This record looks at one T cell receptor beta chain sequence and its context. Sequenced by immunoSEQ multiplex PCR; TCRdb stores in-frame clones only, minus some. The sample shows tens of thousands of clones, 93% of them seen only once. This sample is part of a study of technical replicates of blood from a handful of donors. The origin of this receptor is a human donor in good health. Material for sequencing was T cells isolated from PBMCs.

The CDR3 spells CASSYEGVRTEAFF. The CDR3 region has the DNA TGTGCCAGCAGTTATGAGGGGGTCAGGACTGAAGCTTTCTTT. The J gene is TRBJ1-1, the V gene TRBV6-5; tentatively, D is TRBD1 (6 bases). V dropped 3 bases and J dropped 5 bases, with 13 bases sitting between them. The germline V gene encodes CDR1 MNHEY and CDR2 SVGAGI. This CDR3 comprises 14 residues.